This TCR beta chain was documented in a study of spatial heterogeneity in lung cancer. Study details: The study consistently detected more beta-chain than alpha-chain sequences.

The CDR3 covers 13 residues. Trimming shortened V by 6 bases and J by 6 bases, and 14 bases separated the two germline ends. In the library, each TCR cDNA molecule bore its own unique molecular identifier. TCRdb redid the calling of the 5' RACE reads with MiXCR, one entry per CDR3 protein. The sample consists of some 6,200 distinct CDR3 sequences, around an eighth of them appearing once. Notes on the study in general: Alpha and beta chain coverage of tumor T cells was estimated at about 7.3% and 13%, respectively. Counts of expanded alpha and beta TCRs within tumors tracked the tumor nonsynonymous mutation count.

This clonotype showed up just a few times. Its antigen is currently unknown. Time point: sample taken at primary tumor resection. The authors sequenced whole RNA from tumor, nontumor lung or frozen PBMC without sorting. The chain employs TRBV12-3 or TRBV12-4 and TRBJ1-1; D is uncertain. Sequenced material: lung tumor tissue, taken at surgery. This receptor was taken from a male donor with early-stage non-small cell lung cancer. The CDR3: CASSPDINAEAFF. The DNA of the CDR3 is TGTGCCAGCAGCCCAGACATTAACGCTGAAGCTTTCTTT.